These 6 T cell receptor beta chains share one sample of origin, sequenced in a study of low-dose radiotherapy and immunotherapy resistance in tumors. Both TCRalpha and TCRbeta chains were reverse transcribed with V-gene-specific primers. The authors amplified TCRs for approximately 18 PCR cycles with a constant-region primer and a V-primer adapter. TCRdb recomputed calls from the reads with MiXCR, one row per CDR3 protein. The sample has nearly 60,000 distinct CDR3 sequences, around a quarter seen once. Time point: after trial treatment. The sample's treatment: LDRT plus nivolumab, ipilimumab, low-dose cyclophosphamide and aspirin (RACIN trial). Sequences were derived from PBMCs, sampled after low-dose radiotherapy plus immunotherapy. Source of these receptors: a male donor with prostate cancer.

In this sample, this clonotype turned up many times. The chain employs TRBV14 and TRBJ2-5, with D possibly being TRBD2 (6 bases). V lost 4 bases and J lost 1, with 10 bases in between. This CDR3 spans 14 amino acids. Germline CDR1 and CDR2: SGHDN and FVKESK. CDR3 bases: TGTGCCAGCAGCCTCCGGGACTTCCAAGAGACCCAGTACTTC. It is translated as CASSLRDFQETQYF. The variable domain in full, with the rest retrieved from reference TRBV14 and TRBJ2-5, is EAGVTQFPSHSVIEKGQTVTLRCDPISGHDNLYWYRRVMGKEIKFLLHFVKESKQDESGMPNNRFLAERTGGTYSTLKVQPAELEDSGVYFCASSLRDFQETQYFGPGTRLLVL.

This clonotype was seen ten or more times. The chain joins TRBV20-1 to TRBJ2-7; D is uncertain. The germline gives CDR1 DFQATT, CDR2 SNEGSKA (reference sequence). The CDR3 loop spans 15 amino acids. V lost 0 bases to trimming and J lost 2 bases, with 14 bases between them. The CDR3 nucleotides are TGCAGTGCTAGAGATGTGGCAGCTTCGCCCTACGAGCAGTACTTC. This sequence encodes CSARDVAASPYEQYF.

This clonotype has at least ten counts. CDR3 sequence reads: CASSQDRALAGGYYEQYF. The DNA for the CDR3 is TGCGCCAGCAGCCAAGATCGTGCACTAGCGGGGGGATACTACGAGCAGTACTTC. The J gene is TRBJ2-7, the V gene TRBV4-3, with 12 bases matching TRBD2. The CDR3 contains 18 residues. CDR1 LGHNA and CDR2 YSLEER come from the germline V gene. V gave up 0 bases and J gave up 3 bases; unmatched junction bases: 9.

This clonotype was counted ten times or more. The J gene is TRBJ1-4, the V gene TRBV18; the D is unclear. CDR1 and CDR2 from the germline V gene are KGHSH and LQKENI. There are 11 residues in the CDR3. Trimming pared 3 bases from V and 8 bases from J, leaving 4 bases between. CDR3 sequence reads: CASSPGEKLFF. The CDR3 bases are TGTGCCAGCTCACCCGGAGAAAAACTGTTTTTT.

This clonotype was picked up a small number of times. This probably arose from a read error, given a far larger clone one base away. The gene calls are TRBV5-1 and TRBJ2-1; unclear D gene. Per the germline V gene, CDR1 is SGHRS and CDR2 is YFSETQ. V was pared by 6 bases and J by 10 bases, with 17 bases between. The CDR3 is 13 residues long. The CDR3 nucleotides read TGCGCCAGCACCGTTGGAGAATCCTACGAGCAGTTCTTC. The encoded protein is CASTVGESYEQFF.

As to this clonotype: A single base separates this from a much larger clone, so it may be a read error. The V gene is TRBV5-1, the J gene TRBJ2-5, with D perhaps being TRBD1 or TRBD2 (6 bases each). This CDR3 is built from 15 residues. Trimming cost V 7 bases and J 0 bases, with 16 bases left between them. The germline V gene encodes CDR1 SGHRS and CDR2 YFSETQ. The CDR3 loop reads CASGGGTSYQETQYF. CDR3 coding DNA: TGCGCCAGCGGCGGCGGGACATCGTACCAAGAGACCCAGTACTTC. The whole variable domain, remainder taken from reference TRBV5-1 and TRBJ2-5, is KAGVTQTPRYLIKTRGQQVTLSCSPISGHRSVSWYQQTPGQGLQFLFEYFSETQRNKGNFPGRFSGRQFSNSRSEMNVSTLELGDSALYLCASGGGTSYQETQYFGPGTRLLVL.